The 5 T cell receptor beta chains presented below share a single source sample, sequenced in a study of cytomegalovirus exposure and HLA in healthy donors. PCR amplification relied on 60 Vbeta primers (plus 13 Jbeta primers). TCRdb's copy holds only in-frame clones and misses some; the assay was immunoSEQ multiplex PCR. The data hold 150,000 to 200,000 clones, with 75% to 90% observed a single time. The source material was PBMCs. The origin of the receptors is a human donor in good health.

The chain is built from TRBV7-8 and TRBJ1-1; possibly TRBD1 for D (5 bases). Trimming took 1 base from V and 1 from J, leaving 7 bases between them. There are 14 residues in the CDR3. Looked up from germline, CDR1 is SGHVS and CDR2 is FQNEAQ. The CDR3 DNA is TGTGCCAGCAGCTTAGTAAGGGGGAACACTGAAGCTTTCTTT. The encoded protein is CASSLVRGNTEAFF. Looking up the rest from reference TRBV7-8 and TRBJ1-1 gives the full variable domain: GAGVSQSPRYKVAKRGQDVALRCDPISGHVSLFWYQQALGQGPEFLTYFQNEAQLDKSGLPSDRFFAERPEGSVSTLKIQRTQQEDSAVYLCASSLVRGNTEAFFGQGTRLTVV.

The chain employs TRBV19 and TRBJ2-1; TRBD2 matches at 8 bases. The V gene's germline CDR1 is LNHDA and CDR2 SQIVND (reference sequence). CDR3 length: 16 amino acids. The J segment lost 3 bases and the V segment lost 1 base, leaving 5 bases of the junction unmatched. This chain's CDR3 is CASSIGGGGLYNEQFF. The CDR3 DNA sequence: TGTGCCAGTAGTATAGGTGGCGGGGGGCTCTACAATGAGCAGTTCTTC.

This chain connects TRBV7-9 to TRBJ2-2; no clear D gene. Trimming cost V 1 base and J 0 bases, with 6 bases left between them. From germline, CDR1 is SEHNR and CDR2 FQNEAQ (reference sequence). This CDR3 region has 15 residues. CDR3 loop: CASSLGSANTGELFF. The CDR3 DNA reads TGTGCCAGCAGCTTAGGCAGCGCGAACACCGGGGAGCTGTTTTTT.

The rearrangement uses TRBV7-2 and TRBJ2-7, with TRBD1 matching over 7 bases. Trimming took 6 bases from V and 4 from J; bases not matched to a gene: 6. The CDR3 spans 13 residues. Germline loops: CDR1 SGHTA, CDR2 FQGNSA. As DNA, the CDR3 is TGTGCCAGCAGAAGCGACAGGGATTACGAGCAGTACTTC. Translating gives CASRSDRDYEQYF.

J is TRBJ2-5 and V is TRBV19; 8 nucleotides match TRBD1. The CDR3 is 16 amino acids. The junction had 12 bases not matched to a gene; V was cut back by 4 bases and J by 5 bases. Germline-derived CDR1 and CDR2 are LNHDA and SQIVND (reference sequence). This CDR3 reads CASSRDRTVIRETQYF. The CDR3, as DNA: TGTGCCAGTAGTAGGGACAGGACTGTTATTCGGGAGACCCAGTACTTC. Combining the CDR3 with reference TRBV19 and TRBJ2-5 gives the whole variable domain DGGITQSPKYLFRKEGQNVTLSCEQNLNHDAMYWYRQDPGQGLRLIYYSQIVNDFQKGDIAEGYSVSREKKESFPLTVTSAQKNPTAFYLCASSRDRTVIRETQYFGPGTRLLVL.